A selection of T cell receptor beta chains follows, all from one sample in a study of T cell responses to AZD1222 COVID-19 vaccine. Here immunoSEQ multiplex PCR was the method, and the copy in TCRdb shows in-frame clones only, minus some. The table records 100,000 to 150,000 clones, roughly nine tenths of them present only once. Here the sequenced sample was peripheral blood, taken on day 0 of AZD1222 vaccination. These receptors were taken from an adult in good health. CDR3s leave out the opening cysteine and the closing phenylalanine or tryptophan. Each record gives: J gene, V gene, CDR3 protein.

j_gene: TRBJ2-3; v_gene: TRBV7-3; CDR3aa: ASSLTSEVTQY
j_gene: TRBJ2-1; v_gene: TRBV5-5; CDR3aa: ASSWGGVSYNEQF
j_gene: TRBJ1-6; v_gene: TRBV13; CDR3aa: ASSFRTGGNSPLH
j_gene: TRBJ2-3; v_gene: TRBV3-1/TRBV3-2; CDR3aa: ASSARRRDATDTQY
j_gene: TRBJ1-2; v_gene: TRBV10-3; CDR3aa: AISGGPGVYGYT
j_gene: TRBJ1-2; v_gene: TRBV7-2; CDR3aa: ASSLLGGKGYGYT
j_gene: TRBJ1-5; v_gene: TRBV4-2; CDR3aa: ASSQEGTVNQPQH
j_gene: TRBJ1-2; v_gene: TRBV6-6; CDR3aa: ASSYSRVGYT
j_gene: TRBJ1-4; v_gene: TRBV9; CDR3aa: ASSPQGGRSEKLF
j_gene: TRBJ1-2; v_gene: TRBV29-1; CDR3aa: SAVTATLGYT
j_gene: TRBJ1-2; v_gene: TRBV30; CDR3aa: AWTPAWRPLMDGYT
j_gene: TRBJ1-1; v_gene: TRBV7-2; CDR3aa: ASSPDRRRGAF
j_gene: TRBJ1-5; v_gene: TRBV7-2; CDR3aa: ASSPDSVRYSNQPQH
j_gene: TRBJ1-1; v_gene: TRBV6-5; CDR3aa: ASSYDVRPNTEAF
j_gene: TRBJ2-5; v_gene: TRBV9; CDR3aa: ASSVAGELHSAQY
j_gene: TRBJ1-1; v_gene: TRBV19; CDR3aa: ASTILGLRGTEAF
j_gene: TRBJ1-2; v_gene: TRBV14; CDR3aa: ASSQDWYGYT
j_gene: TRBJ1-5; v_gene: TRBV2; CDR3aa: ASRVDGNNQPQH
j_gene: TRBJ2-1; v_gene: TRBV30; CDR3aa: AWRLAVNYNEQF
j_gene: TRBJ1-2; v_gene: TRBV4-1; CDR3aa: ASSQEGTGGYGYT
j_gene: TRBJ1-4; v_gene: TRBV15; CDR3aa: ATSKTQGLTNEKLF
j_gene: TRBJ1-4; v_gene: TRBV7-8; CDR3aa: ASSFPQGLRTNEKLF
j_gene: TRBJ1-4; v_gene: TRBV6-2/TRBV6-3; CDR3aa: ASSYPGQQPLEKLF
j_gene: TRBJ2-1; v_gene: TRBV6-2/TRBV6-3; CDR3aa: ASSYLRLAGDNEQF
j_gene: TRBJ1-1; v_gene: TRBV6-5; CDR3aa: ASSSRGGLNTEAF
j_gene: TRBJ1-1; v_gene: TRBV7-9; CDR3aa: ASSSYQTDALSTAEAF
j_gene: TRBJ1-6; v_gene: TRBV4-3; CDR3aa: ASSQTPLGAALH
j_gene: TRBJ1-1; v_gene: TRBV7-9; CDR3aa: ASSLGRGLNIEAF
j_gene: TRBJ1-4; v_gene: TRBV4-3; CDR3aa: ASSQEGQGSEKLF
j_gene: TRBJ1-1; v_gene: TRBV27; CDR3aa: ASSYAGATEAF
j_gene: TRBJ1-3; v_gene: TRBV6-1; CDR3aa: ASTGSGNTIY
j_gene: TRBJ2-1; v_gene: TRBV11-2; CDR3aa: ASSLPAQIGYNEQF
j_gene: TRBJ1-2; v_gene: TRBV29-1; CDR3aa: SVGGAGSNYGYT
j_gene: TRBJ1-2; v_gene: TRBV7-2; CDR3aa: ASSSRVQGAYGYT
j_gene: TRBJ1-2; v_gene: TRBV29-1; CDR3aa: SVDLGYVGYT
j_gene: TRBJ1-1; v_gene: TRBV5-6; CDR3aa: ASSFHTEAF
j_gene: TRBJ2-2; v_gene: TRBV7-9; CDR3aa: ASSFPTGASNTGELF
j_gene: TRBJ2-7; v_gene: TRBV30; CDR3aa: AWRAGQGAPKAAYEQY
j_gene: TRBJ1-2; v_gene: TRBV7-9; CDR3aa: ASSIRSGAPGYT
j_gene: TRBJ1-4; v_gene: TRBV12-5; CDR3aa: ASGLGDRNEKLF